This passage covers 13 T cell receptor beta chains from one sample sequenced in a study of T cells in Graves' hyperthyroidism and ophthalmopathy. What was amplified from RNA transcripts were TCR beta CDR3 regions. First-round RT-PCR of the TCR CDR3 relied on the HTBI primer set. TCRdb re-called the multiplex PCR reads with MiXCR, one entry per CDR3 protein. The sample carries roughly 640,000 distinct CDR3 sequences, around 15% recorded once. What was sequenced was blood. These receptors were taken from a woman aged 35 to 49 with Graves' ophthalmopathy.

The chain couples TRBV18 to TRBJ2-5, with 8 bases aligning to TRBD1. The V gene end was trimmed by 6 bases and the J gene end by 10 bases; junction bases not matched to a gene: 10. From germline, CDR1 is KGHSH and CDR2 LQKENI. This CDR3 comprises 13 residues. In DNA, the CDR3 is TGTGCCAGCTCTCCGGACAGGGCGTGCCACCAGTACTTC. Its translation: CASSPDRACHQYF.

CDR3 sequence reads: CAISGYRAPKDEQYF. The CDR3 DNA is TGTGCCATCAGTGGTTACAGAGCCCCGAAAGACGAGCAGTACTTC. The chain recombines TRBV10-3 with TRBJ2-7, with unresolved D. The CDR3 is 15 residues long. Germline V gene data show CDR1 as ENHRY and CDR2 as SYGVKD. Between the trimmed V and J ends, which lost 4 bases and 5 bases, there was a span of 18 bases.

The chain has TRBV27 and TRBJ1-6; possibly TRBD1 for D (5 bases). Germline CDR1 is MNHEY and CDR2 is SMNVEV (reference sequence). The CDR3 length is 16 residues. The V end was cut by 1 base, the J end by 8 bases, with 15 bases between. The CDR3 here is CASSLFGGGFDSPLHF. The CDR3 region has the DNA TGTGCCAGCAGTTTATTTGGCGGGGGTTTCGATTCACCCCTCCACTTT.

This chain joins TRBV14 and TRBJ1-1, with unresolved D. V was clipped by 7 bases and J by 4 bases, with 7 bases between them. The CDR3 covers 11 residues. From germline, CDR1 is SGHDN and CDR2 FVKESK. This CDR3 reads CASKGATEAFF. CDR3 sequence (DNA): TGTGCCAGCAAGGGAGCCACTGAAGCTTTCTTT.

In its sample, this clonotype was seen many times. The V gene is TRBV7-8, the J gene TRBJ1-1; no clear D gene. Germline V gives CDR1 SGHVS, CDR2 FQNEAQ. The V end was cut by 5 bases, the J end by 3 bases, with 10 bases between. The CDR3 is 13 residues long. Written as DNA, the CDR3 is TGTGCCAGCAGCCGATTGTGGGACACTGAAGCTTTCTTT. It yields the protein CASSRLWDTEAFF. Complete variable domain (other parts from reference TRBV7-8 and TRBJ1-1): GAGVSQSPRYKVAKRGQDVALRCDPISGHVSLFWYQQALGQGPEFLTYFQNEAQLDKSGLPSDRFFAERPEGSVSTLKIQRTQQEDSAVYLCASSRLWDTEAFFGQGTRLTVV.

This clonotype appeared many times. The V gene is TRBV11-2, the J gene TRBJ2-3; 8 bases match TRBD2. V trimming: 5 bases; J trimming: 3 bases; junction bases outside the gene matches: 10. The CDR3 is 16 amino acids. CDR1 is SGHAT and CDR2 is FQNNGV in the germline V gene. The DNA for the CDR3 is TGTGCCAGCAGCCTCGGGACTAGAGAGTTTACAGATACGCAGTATTTT. Its translation: CASSLGTREFTDTQYF.

This clonotype showed up many times. J is TRBJ2-3 and V is TRBV7-9; 10 bases are shared with TRBD2. This CDR3 is built from 15 residues. Trimming cost V 5 bases and J 5 bases; bases outside gene matches: 7. Germline V gives CDR1 SEHNR, CDR2 FQNEAQ (reference sequence). CDR3 sequence: CASSPGLALLDTQYF. DNA for the CDR3: TGTGCCAGCAGCCCGGGACTAGCGCTCCTAGATACGCAGTATTTT.

The genes are TRBV19 and TRBJ1-1; no firm D call. The CDR3 spans 14 residues. Germline V gene sequence: CDR1 LNHDA, CDR2 SQIVND (reference sequence). With 3 bases removed from V and 1 base from J, the gap between germline ends came to 9 bases. The CDR3 region has the DNA TGTGCCAGTAGTATCATGGGCGGGAACACTGAAGCTTTCTTT. Translating it yields CASSIMGGNTEAFF.

This clonotype was observed many times. The rearrangement uses TRBV6-1 and TRBJ2-1; D is undetermined. The CDR3 has 13 residues. In germline, CDR1 is MNHNS, CDR2 SASEGT. V dropped 5 bases and J dropped 9 bases, with 14 bases sitting between them. As DNA, the CDR3 is TGTGCCAGCAGTTACGGGCCGGGCGGTGAGCAGTTCTTC. Translation gives CASSYGPGGEQFF.

This clonotype was found many times. V and J are TRBV3-1 and TRBJ1-3, with a weak D call TRBD1 (6 bases). The CDR3 runs 20 residues. CDR1 and CDR2 (germline): LGHDT, YNNKEL (reference sequence). Trimming shortened V by 3 bases and J by 5 bases, and 29 bases separated the two germline ends. The CDR3 reads CASSHTVNGTLNDQRNTIYF. The CDR3 DNA follows: TGTGCCAGCAGCCACACAGTGAACGGGACACTCAACGACCAGAGAAACACCATATATTTT.

The rearrangement links TRBV12-3 or TRBV12-4 to TRBJ2-1; the D is unclear. The V end was cut by 6 bases, the J end by 7 bases, with 16 bases between. CDR3 length equals 14 residues. The CDR3 DNA reads TGTGCCAGCAGGGTCGATTTGGGCCCTAATGAGCAGTTCTTC. Its translation is CASRVDLGPNEQFF.

This chain joins TRBV4-1 and TRBJ1-5, with a possible D match to TRBD1 (5 bases). The V gene's germline CDR1 is MGHRA and CDR2 YSYEKL. This CDR3 has 13 residues. Trimming pared 0 bases from V and 7 bases from J, leaving 7 bases between. This CDR3 is CASSQDQGQPQHF. CDR3 nucleotide sequence: TGCGCCAGCAGCCAAGATCAGGGACAGCCCCAGCATTTT.

This clonotype was counted ten times or more. The V and J genes are TRBV7-9 and TRBJ1-3; no clear D gene. The CDR3 totals 14 residues. The germline V gene has CDR1 SEHNR and CDR2 FQNEAQ (reference sequence). The germline V and J ends were trimmed by 5 bases and 0 bases, with 8 bases remaining between them. The CDR3 is CASSLGPSGNTIYF. Written as DNA, the CDR3 is TGTGCCAGCAGCCTAGGCCCCTCTGGAAACACCATATATTTT.